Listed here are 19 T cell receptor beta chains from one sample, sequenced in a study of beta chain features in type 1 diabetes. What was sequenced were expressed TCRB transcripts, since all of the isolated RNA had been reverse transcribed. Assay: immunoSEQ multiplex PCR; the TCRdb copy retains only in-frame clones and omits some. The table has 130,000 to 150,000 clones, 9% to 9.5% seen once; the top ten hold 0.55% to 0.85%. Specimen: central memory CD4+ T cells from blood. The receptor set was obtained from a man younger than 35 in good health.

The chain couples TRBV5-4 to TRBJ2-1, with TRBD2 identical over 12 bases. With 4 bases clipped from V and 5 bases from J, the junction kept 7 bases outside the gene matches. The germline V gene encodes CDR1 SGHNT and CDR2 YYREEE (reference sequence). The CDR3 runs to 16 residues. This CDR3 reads CASSPRLAGVDNEQFF. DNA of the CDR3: TGTGCCAGCAGCCCAAGACTAGCGGGGGTAGACAATGAGCAGTTCTTC.

CDR3 DNA sequence: TGTGCCAGCAGCCCAATAGGATGGGCTAATTCACCCCTCCACTTT. The encoded protein is CASSPIGWANSPLHF. The chain joins TRBV5-5 to TRBJ1-6, with D uncertain. Per germline, CDR1 SGHKS and CDR2 YYEKEE (reference sequence). With 4 bases removed from V and 6 bases from J, the gap between germline ends came to 14 bases. There are 15 residues in the CDR3.

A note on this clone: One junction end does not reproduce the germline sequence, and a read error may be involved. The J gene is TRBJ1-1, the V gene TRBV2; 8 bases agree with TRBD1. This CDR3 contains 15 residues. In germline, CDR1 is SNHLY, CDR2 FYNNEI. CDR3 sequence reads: CASSEPQGAVTEAFF. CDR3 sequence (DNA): TGTGCCAGTAGTGAACCTCAGGGGGCGGTTACTGAAGCTTTCTTT.

In nucleotides, the CDR3 is TGTGCCAGCAGTCCTTACTACAATGAGCAGTTCTTC. Encoded protein: CASSPYYNEQFF. The chain is built from TRBV27 and TRBJ2-1, with D unclear. CDR1 MNHEY and CDR2 SMNVEV come from the germline V gene (reference sequence). The CDR3 length is 12 residues. V was shortened by 5 bases and J by 3 bases, with 5 bases between the two germline ends.

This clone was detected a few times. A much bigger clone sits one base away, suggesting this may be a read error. The CDR3 loop reads CASSLGEDTQYF. The CDR3 nucleotides read TGTGCCAGCAGCTTAGGGGAGGATACGCAGTATTTT. This rearrangement joins TRBV11-3 to TRBJ2-3; D possibly corresponds to TRBD2 (5 bases). CDR1 is SGHNT and CDR2 is YENEEA in the germline V gene. The V end lost 1 base, the J end lost 6 bases, and 5 bases lay between the germline ends. The CDR3 contains 12 residues.

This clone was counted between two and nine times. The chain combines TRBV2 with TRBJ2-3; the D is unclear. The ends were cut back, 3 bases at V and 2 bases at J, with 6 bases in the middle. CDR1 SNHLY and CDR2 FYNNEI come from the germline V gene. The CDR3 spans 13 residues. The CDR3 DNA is TGTGCCAGCAGTGAGTCAGTCACAGATACGCAGTATTTT. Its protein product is CASSESVTDTQYF. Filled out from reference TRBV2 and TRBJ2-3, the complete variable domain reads EPEVTQTPSHQVTQMGQEVILRCVPISNHLYFYWYRQILGQKVEFLVSFYNNEISEKSEIFDDQFSVERPDGSNFTLKIRSTKLEDSAMYFCASSESVTDTQYFGPGTRLTVL.

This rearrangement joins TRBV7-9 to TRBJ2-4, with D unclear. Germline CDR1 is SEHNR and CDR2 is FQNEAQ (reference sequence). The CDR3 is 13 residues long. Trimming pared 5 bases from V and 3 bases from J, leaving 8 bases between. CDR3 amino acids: CASSDIRKNIQYF. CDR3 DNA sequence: TGTGCCAGCAGCGACATACGCAAAAACATTCAGTACTTC.

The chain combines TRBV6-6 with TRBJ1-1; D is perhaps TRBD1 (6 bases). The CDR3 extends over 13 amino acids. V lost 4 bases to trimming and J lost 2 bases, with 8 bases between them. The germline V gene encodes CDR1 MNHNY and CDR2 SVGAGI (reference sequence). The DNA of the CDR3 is TGTGCCAGCAGTTCACAGGGAAACACTGAAGCTTTCTTT. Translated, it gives CASSSQGNTEAFF.

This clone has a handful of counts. The chain's CDR3 is CASTEGAGGYEQYF. The CDR3 DNA reads TGTGCCAGCACCGAGGGAGCAGGGGGCTACGAGCAGTACTTC. This chain uses TRBV6-6 with TRBJ2-7, with 7 nucleotides matching TRBD1. J lost 3 bases, V lost 7 bases, and 9 bases had no gene match. The CDR3 has 14 residues. Germline V lookup: CDR1 MNHNY, CDR2 SVGAGI (reference sequence).

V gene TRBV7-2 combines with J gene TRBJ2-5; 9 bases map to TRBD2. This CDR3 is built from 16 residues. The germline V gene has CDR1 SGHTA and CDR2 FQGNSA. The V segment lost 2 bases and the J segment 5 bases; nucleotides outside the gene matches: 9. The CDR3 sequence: CASSLIGGGVEETQYF. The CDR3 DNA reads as TGTGCCAGCAGCTTAATCGGCGGGGGGGTTGAGGAGACCCAGTACTTC. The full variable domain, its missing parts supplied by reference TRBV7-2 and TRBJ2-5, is GAGVSQSPSNKVTEKGKDVELRCDPISGHTALYWYRQSLGQGLEFLIYFQGNSAPDKSGLPSDRFSAERTGGSVSTLTIQRTQQEDSAVYLCASSLIGGGVEETQYFGPGTRLLVL.

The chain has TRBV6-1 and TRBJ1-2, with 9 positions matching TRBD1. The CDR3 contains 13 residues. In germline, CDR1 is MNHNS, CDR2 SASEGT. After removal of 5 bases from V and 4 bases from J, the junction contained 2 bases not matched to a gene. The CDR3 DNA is TGTGCCAGCAGTTCGGGACAGGGCTATGGCTACACCTTC. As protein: CASSSGQGYGYTF.

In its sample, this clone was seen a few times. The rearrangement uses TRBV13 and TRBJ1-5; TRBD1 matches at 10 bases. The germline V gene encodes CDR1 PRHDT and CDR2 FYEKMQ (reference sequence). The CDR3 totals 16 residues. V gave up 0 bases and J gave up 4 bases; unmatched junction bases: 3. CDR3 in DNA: TGTGCCAGCAGCTTAGGGGTGGGACAGGGGAATCAGCCCCAGCATTTT. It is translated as CASSLGVGQGNQPQHF.

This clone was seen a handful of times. The CDR3 DNA reads as TGTGCCAGCAGCTCCCGATCAGGCTCCTACGAGCAGTACTTC. Protein product: CASSSRSGSYEQYF. The V and J genes are TRBV7-2 and TRBJ2-7; D unclear. V lost 4 bases and J lost 0, with 10 bases in between. CDR1 SGHTA and CDR2 FQGNSA come from the germline V gene. The CDR3 totals 14 residues.

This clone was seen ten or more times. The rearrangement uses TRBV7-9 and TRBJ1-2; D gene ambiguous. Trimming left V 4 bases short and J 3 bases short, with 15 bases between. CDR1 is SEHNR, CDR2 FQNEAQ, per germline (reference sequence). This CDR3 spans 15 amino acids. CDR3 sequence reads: CASSWNDRRDYGYTF. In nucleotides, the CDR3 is TGTGCCAGCAGCTGGAACGACCGGAGAGACTATGGCTACACCTTC.

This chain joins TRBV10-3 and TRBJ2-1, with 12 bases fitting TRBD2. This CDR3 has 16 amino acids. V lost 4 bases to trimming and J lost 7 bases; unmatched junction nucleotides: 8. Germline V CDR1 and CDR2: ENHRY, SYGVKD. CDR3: CAISGGIGTSGNEQFF. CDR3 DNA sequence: TGTGCCATCAGTGGGGGCATAGGGACTAGCGGGAATGAGCAGTTCTTC.

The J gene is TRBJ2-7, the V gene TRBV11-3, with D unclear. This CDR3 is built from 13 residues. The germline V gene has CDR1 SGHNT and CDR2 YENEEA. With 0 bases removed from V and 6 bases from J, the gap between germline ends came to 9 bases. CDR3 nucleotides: TGTGCCAGCAGCTTAGATACGTCCGGCGAGCAGTACTTC. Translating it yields CASSLDTSGEQYF.

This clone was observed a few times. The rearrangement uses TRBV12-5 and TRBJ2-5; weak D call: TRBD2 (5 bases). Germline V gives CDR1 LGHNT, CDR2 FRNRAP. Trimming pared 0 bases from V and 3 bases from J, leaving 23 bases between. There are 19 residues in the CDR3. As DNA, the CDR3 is TGTGCTAGTGGTTTGGTACGGGATGGGGTACTGGGTGTGAAAGAGACCCAGTACTTC. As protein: CASGLVRDGVLGVKETQYF.

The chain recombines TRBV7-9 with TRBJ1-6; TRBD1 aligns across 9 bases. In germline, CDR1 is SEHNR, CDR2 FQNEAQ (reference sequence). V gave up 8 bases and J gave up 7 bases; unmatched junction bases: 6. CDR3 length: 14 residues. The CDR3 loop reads CASGRQGGNSPLHF. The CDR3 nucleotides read TGTGCCAGCGGTAGACAGGGGGGGAATTCACCCCTCCACTTT.

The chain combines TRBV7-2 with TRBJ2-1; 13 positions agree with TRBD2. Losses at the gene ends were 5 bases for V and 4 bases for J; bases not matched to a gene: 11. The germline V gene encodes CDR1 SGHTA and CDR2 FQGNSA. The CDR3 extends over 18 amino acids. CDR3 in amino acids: CASSPTSGGLAGYNEQFF. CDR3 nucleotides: TGTGCCAGCAGCCCGACTAGCGGGGGGCTGGCCGGTTACAATGAGCAGTTCTTC.